These 21 T cell receptor beta chains were all obtained from the same sample, sequenced in a study of T cell responses to AZD1222 COVID-19 vaccine. TCRdb's copy holds only in-frame clones and misses some; the assay was immunoSEQ multiplex PCR. The table has under 170,000 clones, about 92% seen once. The sequencing used peripheral blood, collected 28 days after the second AZD1222 dose. The origin of the receptors is an adult who received the AZD1222 COVID-19 vaccine.

The gene calls are TRBV30 and TRBJ1-4; D gene uncertain. V dropped 2 bases and J dropped 7 bases, with 14 bases sitting between them. CDR1 GTSNPN and CDR2 SVGIG come from the germline V gene (reference sequence). This CDR3 region has 14 residues. The CDR3 protein is CAWSYVQGLEKLFF. The CDR3 nucleotides are TGTGCCTGGAGTTACGTCCAAGGCCTTGAAAAACTGTTTTTT.

J is TRBJ2-1 and V is TRBV5-1, with 8 bases identical to TRBD1. From germline, CDR1 is SGHRS and CDR2 YFSETQ. The CDR3 loop spans 17 amino acids. V trimming: 4 bases; J trimming: 10 bases; junction bases outside the gene matches: 19. In nucleotides, the CDR3 is TGCGCCAGCAGCCCTGAGGGTGCAGGGGGCGAAGCTCGCGAGCAGTTCTTC. This translates into CASSPEGAGGEAREQFF.

The gene calls are TRBV27 and TRBJ1-1; perhaps TRBD1 as D (5 bases). This CDR3 has 14 residues. V lost 4 bases and J lost 1, with 10 bases in between. Germline CDR1 and CDR2: MNHEY and SMNVEV (reference sequence). In DNA form, the CDR3 reads TGTGCCAGCAGTTCACCCGGGACGAACACTGAAGCTTTCTTT. Translating it yields CASSSPGTNTEAFF.

This sequence joins TRBV6-5 and TRBJ2-3; no definite D call. Germline loops: CDR1 MNHEY, CDR2 SVGAGI. V was pared by 0 bases and J by 0 bases, with 10 bases between. The CDR3 has 16 amino acids. The CDR3 DNA follows: TGTGCCAGCAGTTACTCGACAACCTCTAGCACAGATACGCAGTATTTT. This codes for CASSYSTTSSTDTQYF.

The V and J genes are TRBV5-1 and TRBJ2-3, with 14 bases that match TRBD2. The CDR3 runs 17 residues. Germline loops: CDR1 SGHRS, CDR2 YFSETQ. The junction had 1 base not matched to a gene; V was cut back by 0 bases and J by 1 base. CDR3 DNA sequence: TGCGCCAGCAGCTTGGGGGGACTAGCGGGAGGCACAGATACGCAGTATTTT. Encoded protein: CASSLGGLAGGTDTQYF.

This clone showed up just a few times. The chain is built from TRBV7-9 and TRBJ2-5; D might be TRBD1 or TRBD2, each matching 6 bases. V was pared by 5 bases and J by 4 bases, with 14 bases between. The CDR3 totals 14 residues. The germline V gene has CDR1 SEHNR and CDR2 FQNEAQ (reference sequence). For the CDR3, the DNA is TGTGCCAGCAGCGCAACAGAGGGGGGAGAGACCCAGTACTTC. Protein product: CASSATEGGETQYF.

The chain recombines TRBV28 with TRBJ2-7; the D gene could be TRBD1 or TRBD2 (6 bases each). Germline-derived CDR1 and CDR2 are MDHEN and SYDVKM. Trimming pared 2 bases from V and 4 bases from J, leaving 12 bases between. This CDR3 region has 14 residues. The CDR3 DNA reads TGTGCCAGCAGTTTAGGCCAGGGGAGGTACGAGCAGTACTTC. It translates to CASSLGQGRYEQYF. The entire variable domain, with the rest obtained from reference TRBV28 and TRBJ2-7, is as follows: DVKVTQSSRYLVKRTGEKVFLECVQDMDHENMFWYRQDPGLGLRLIYFSYDVKMKEKGDIPEGYSVSREKKERFSLILESASTNQTSMYLCASSLGQGRYEQYFGPGTRLTVT.

The chain recombines TRBV19 with TRBJ2-2, with a tentative D call TRBD2 (6 bases). Trimming took off 1 base at V and 3 bases at J, with 18 bases between the two ends. The germline V gene has CDR1 LNHDA and CDR2 SQIVND (reference sequence). This CDR3 comprises 18 residues. The CDR3 DNA is TGTGCCAGTAGTATAGTAGGATGGTCCGGGGGTGACACCGGGGAGCTGTTTTTT. This gives the protein CASSIVGWSGGDTGELFF.

This chain joins TRBV27 and TRBJ1-2, with no clear D. The V and J ends lost 7 bases and 8 bases respectively, with 17 bases between them. The CDR3 contains 13 residues. The germline V gene has CDR1 MNHEY and CDR2 SMNVEV (reference sequence). CDR3 bases: TGTGCCAGCACCTCCGGGCCATTGATCGGCTACACCTTC. Translation: CASTSGPLIGYTF.

This clone was seen only once. This chain connects TRBV2 to TRBJ1-5, with D possibly TRBD1 on 5 matching bases. The germline V gene encodes CDR1 SNHLY and CDR2 FYNNEI. The V end lost 6 bases, the J end lost 3 bases, and 12 bases lay between the germline ends. The CDR3 is 14 residues long. CDR3 in amino acids: CASRTEGLNQPQHF. CDR3 coding DNA: TGTGCCAGCAGGACAGAGGGCCTCAATCAGCCCCAGCATTTT. Using reference TRBV2 and TRBJ1-5 for the parts outside the CDR3, the full variable domain is EPEVTQTPSHQVTQMGQEVILRCVPISNHLYFYWYRQILGQKVEFLVSFYNNEISEKSEIFDDQFSVERPDGSNFTLKIRSTKLEDSAMYFCASRTEGLNQPQHFGDGTRLSIL.

The rearrangement links TRBV18 to TRBJ1-1; D perhaps matches TRBD1 (6 bases). Between the trimmed V and J ends, which lost 1 base and 3 bases, there was a span of 15 bases. The CDR3 totals 16 residues. In germline, CDR1 is KGHSH, CDR2 LQKENI. The CDR3 region has the DNA TGTGCCAGCTCACCACAAGGACAGCTAGGAGACACTGAAGCTTTCTTT. This gives the protein CASSPQGQLGDTEAFF.

V and J are TRBV5-1 and TRBJ1-1; 7 bases agree with TRBD1. With V trimmed by 4 bases and J by 0 bases, 18 bases remained unmatched. The germline V gene encodes CDR1 SGHRS and CDR2 YFSETQ. The CDR3 extends over 19 amino acids. This CDR3 reads CASSLGRYRGRPMNTEAFF. The CDR3 coding sequence is TGCGCCAGCAGCCTAGGCCGATACAGGGGCCGACCCATGAACACTGAAGCTTTCTTT.

J is TRBJ2-7 and V is TRBV28, with D maybe TRBD1 (5 bases). Germline V gene lookup returns CDR1 MDHEN and CDR2 SYDVKM. This CDR3 comprises 15 residues. With 2 bases removed from V and 0 bases from J, the gap between germline ends came to 11 bases. This CDR3 reads CASSLGAHFSYEQYF. The DNA for the CDR3 is TGTGCCAGCAGTTTAGGGGCGCATTTCTCCTACGAGCAGTACTTC.

CDR3 residues: CASSLEDSYEQYF. The CDR3 DNA reads as TGTGCCAGCAGCTTAGAAGACAGCTACGAGCAGTACTTC. This chain connects TRBV7-9 to TRBJ2-7, with D possibly being TRBD1 (5 bases). With 1 base removed from V and 3 bases from J, the gap between germline ends came to 7 bases. The length of the CDR3 is 13 residues. Germline-derived CDR1 and CDR2 are SEHNR and FQNEAQ (reference sequence).

The gene calls are TRBV4-1 and TRBJ2-3, with 11 bases lining up with TRBD2. There are 16 residues in the CDR3. Per germline, CDR1 MGHRA and CDR2 YSYEKL. After removal of 1 base from V and 0 bases from J, the junction contained 0 bases not matched to a gene. The DNA of the CDR3 is TGCGCCAGCAGCCAAGGGACTAGCGGGAGCACAGATACGCAGTATTTT. Translation: CASSQGTSGSTDTQYF.

CDR3 region: CASSSDRDSYEQYF. For the CDR3, the DNA is TGTGCCAGCAGCTCTGACAGGGATTCGTACGAGCAGTACTTC. This chain links TRBV11-2 with TRBJ2-7; 7 bases align to TRBD1. The trim removed 4 bases at V and 4 bases at J, leaving 7 bases unmatched. Germline V gives CDR1 SGHAT, CDR2 FQNNGV. This CDR3 has 14 amino acids.

CDR3 amino acids: CASSREGGDPQYF. The CDR3 DNA reads TGTGCCAGCAGCCGTGAGGGGGGCGATCCGCAGTATTTT. The genes are TRBV11-3 and TRBJ2-3, with D perhaps matching TRBD1 or TRBD2 (6 bases each). This CDR3 comprises 13 residues. V lost 5 bases to trimming and J lost 10 bases, with 16 bases between them. Germline V gene data show CDR1 as SGHNT and CDR2 as YENEEA.

The rearrangement links TRBV9 to TRBJ1-2, with a tentative D call TRBD1 (5 bases). The V end was cut by 3 bases, the J end by 4 bases, with 16 bases between. Per germline, CDR1 SGDLS and CDR2 YYNGEE. This CDR3 spans 15 amino acids. In DNA, the CDR3 is TGTGCCAGCAGCGCCGACGGGGAGGGGATCTATGGCTACACCTTC. It specifies CASSADGEGIYGYTF.

The V gene is TRBV5-4, the J gene TRBJ1-6; no clear D gene. CDR3 length: 14 amino acids. V was cut by 0 bases and J by 9 bases, with 10 bases left in between. The germline V gene encodes CDR1 SGHNT and CDR2 YYREEE (reference sequence). CDR3 nucleotides: TGTGCCAGCAGCTTGGAGATGAACGGTTCACCCCTCCACTTT. Residues: CASSLEMNGSPLHF.

The chain recombines TRBV11-3 with TRBJ2-4; 9 bases map to TRBD2. V gave up 2 bases and J gave up 7 bases; unmatched junction bases: 12. CDR1 and CDR2 (germline): SGHNT, YENEEA. The CDR3 runs 17 residues. This CDR3 is CASSLSLGAREGNIQYF. CDR3 nucleotides: TGTGCCAGCAGCTTAAGCCTAGGGGCGCGGGAGGGGAACATTCAGTACTTC.

This chain joins TRBV10-2 and TRBJ1-5; D not resolved. CDR3 length: 15 residues. From germline, CDR1 is WSHSY and CDR2 SAAADI. Trimming pared 5 bases from V and 0 bases from J, leaving 11 bases between. The CDR3 loop reads CASSPSGNSNQPQHF. In DNA form, the CDR3 reads TGCGCCAGCAGTCCCTCCGGGAATAGCAATCAGCCCCAGCATTTT.